This TCR beta chain comes out of a study of response to subunit inactivated influenza vaccine. Findings and limits, study-wide: Seasonal influenza vaccination, on each occasion, was suggested by the authors to recruit few new T cells.

The germline CDR1 and CDR2 sequences are DFQATT and SNEGSKA (reference sequence). Trimming removed 5 bases from V and 5 bases from J, with 22 bases in between. This CDR3 is 15 amino acids long. TCRdb ran MiXCR on the RT-PCR reads and lists one entry per CDR3 protein. The sample comprises some 500,000 distinct CDR3 sequences, about an eighth of which are singletons, and roughly 14% rests with the top ten. Concerning this clonotype itself: The antigen remains unidentified.

The input for sequencing was PBMCs from blood, taken about 6 weeks after vaccination. This receptor was identified in a man aged 50-59 years who received an inactivated influenza vaccine. The chain uses TRBV20-1 and TRBJ2-7, with a possible D match to TRBD1 (6 bases). CDR3 sequence (DNA): TGCAGTGCTTTAGACGACCACAGGGTTCAGGACGAGCAGTACTTC. It yields the protein CSALDDHRVQDEQYF.